This T cell receptor beta chain is drawn from a study of T cell repertoires in cytomegalovirus infection (dated by TCRdb to about 2019). Background on the whole study: Recently identified HLA-C-restricted CMV epitopes, whose presentation resists viral immunomodulation, were targeted by peptide stimulations together with well-studied HLA-B-restricted epitopes. Because public TCR beta signatures pointed to carriage of CMV infection together with the matching HLA type, the HLA type of each donor mattered for the analysis.

Broader findings and caveats from the paper: In the ex vivo response, HLA-C-restricted CMV-specific TCR beta clonotypes were dominant, and in two of eight donors the single most frequent clonotype came from this HLA-C-restricted group. Cumulative frequency of public TCR beta family members discriminated carriers of CMV infection plus the relevant HLA type in this cohort and an independent 352-donor cohort.

Taken with the paper, the label for treatment or condition translates to: in vitro stimulation with specific CMV peptide epitopes to enrich CMV-specific T cells. With regard to this clonotype: Its antigen target is currently unknown. Qualities for individual bases were not recorded, and no much larger clone is one base off.

The germline V gene (reference sequence) gives CDR1 as SGHNT and CDR2 as YYREEE. From the cysteine through the phenylalanine, the CDR3 covers 12 amino acids. This entry keeps only the CDR3 DNA: 36 bases, framed from base 1. Trimming takes 6 bases from V and 6 bases from J, and the germline ends sit 13 bases apart. Sequencing was performed on an Illumina HiSeq 1500. TCRdb handled the public reads itself, with Q25 trimming in fastp and clone calling in MiXCR, and kept productive beta chains. One record per CDR3 amino acid sequence lists the most common genes and DNA. This sample lists hundreds of thousands of distinct CDR3 sequences; about a third were detected once. Of the sample, more than 12% falls within the top ten clones.

Recombination joined TRBV5-4 with TRBJ2-7; tentative D gene TRBD2, with 6 bases matching. The receptor comes from a human donor in good health (CMV status not recorded). Some clones in this sample may be carry-over from other donors' samples. The sequencing here drew on cultured CD8+ T cells from PBMCs, taken from culture after CMV antigen stimulation. The CDR3 reads CASKLIGSEQYF. The base sequence is TGTGCCAGCAAATTAATCGGGAGCGAGCAGTACTTC.